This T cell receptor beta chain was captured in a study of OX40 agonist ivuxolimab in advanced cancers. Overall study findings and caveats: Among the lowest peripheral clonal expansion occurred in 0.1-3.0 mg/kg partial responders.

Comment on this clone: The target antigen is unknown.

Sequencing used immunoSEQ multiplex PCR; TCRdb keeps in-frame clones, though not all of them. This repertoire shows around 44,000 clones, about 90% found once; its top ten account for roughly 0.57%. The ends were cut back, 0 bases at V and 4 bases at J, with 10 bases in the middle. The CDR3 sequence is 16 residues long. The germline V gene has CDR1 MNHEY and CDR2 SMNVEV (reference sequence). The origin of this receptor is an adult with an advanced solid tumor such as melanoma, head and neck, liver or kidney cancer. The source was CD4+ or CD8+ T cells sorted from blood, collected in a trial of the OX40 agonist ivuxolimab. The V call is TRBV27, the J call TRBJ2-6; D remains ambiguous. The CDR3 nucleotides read TGTGCCAGCAGTTTATCGAGGACCCCAGGGGCCAACGTCCTGACTTTC. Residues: CASSLSRTPGANVLTF.